This TCR beta chain was retrieved from a study of tumor T cells in aggressive B-cell lymphoma. Profiled with immunoSEQ multiplex PCR; TCRdb holds only in-frame clones, not every one. The repertoire holds roughly 500 clones, about 91% seen once, with 9.2% in the top ten. This CDR3 has 17 residues. Germline V gene lookup returns CDR1 SGHTA and CDR2 FQGNSA. J gave up 0 bases and V 0 bases, and 1 base lay outside the gene matches. Sequencing used tumor tissue. The chain combines TRBV7-2 with TRBJ2-4; 11 bases fit TRBD2. This clonotype originated in an adult with diffuse large B cell lymphoma. In nucleotides, the CDR3 is TGTGCCAGCAGCTTAGCCGGGACTAGCGGAGCCAAAAACATTCAGTACTTC. Encoded protein: CASSLAGTSGAKNIQYF. The variable domain in full, with the rest retrieved from reference TRBV7-2 and TRBJ2-4, is GAGVSQSPSNKVTEKGKDVELRCDPISGHTALYWYRQSLGQGLEFLIYFQGNSAPDKSGLPSDRFSAERTGGSVSTLTIQRTQQEDSAVYLCASSLAGTSGAKNIQYFGAGTRLSVL.